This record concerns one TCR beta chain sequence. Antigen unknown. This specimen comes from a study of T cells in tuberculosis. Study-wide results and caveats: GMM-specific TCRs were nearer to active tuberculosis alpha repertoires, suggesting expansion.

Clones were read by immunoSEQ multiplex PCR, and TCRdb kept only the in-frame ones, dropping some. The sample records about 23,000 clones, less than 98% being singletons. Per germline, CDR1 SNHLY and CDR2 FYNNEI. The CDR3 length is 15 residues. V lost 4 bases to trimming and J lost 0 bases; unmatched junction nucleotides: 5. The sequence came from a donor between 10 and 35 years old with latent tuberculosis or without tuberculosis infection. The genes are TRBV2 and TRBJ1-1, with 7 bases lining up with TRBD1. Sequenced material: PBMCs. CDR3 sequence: CASSGARGLNTEAFF. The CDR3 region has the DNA TGTGCCAGCAGTGGGGCCAGGGGGTTGAACACTGAAGCTTTCTTT.